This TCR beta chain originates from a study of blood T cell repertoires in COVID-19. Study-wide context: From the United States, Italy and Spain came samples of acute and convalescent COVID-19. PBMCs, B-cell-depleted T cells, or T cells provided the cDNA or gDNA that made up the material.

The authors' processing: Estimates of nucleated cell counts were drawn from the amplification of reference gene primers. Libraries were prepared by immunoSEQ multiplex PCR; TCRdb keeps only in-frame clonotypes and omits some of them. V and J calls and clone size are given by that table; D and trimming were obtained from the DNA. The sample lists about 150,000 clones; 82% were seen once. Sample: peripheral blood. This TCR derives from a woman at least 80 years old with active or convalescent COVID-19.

CDR3 coding DNA: TGTGCCAGCATCTCCGGCTCTGGAAACACCATATATTTT. This translates into CASISGSGNTIYF. V and J are TRBV6-5 and TRBJ1-3, with D uncertain. This CDR3 contains 13 residues. Germline V gene lookup returns CDR1 MNHEY and CDR2 SVGAGI. Deletions cut 7 bases from V and 0 bases from J, with 7 bases between.